Given below is one T cell receptor beta chain in context. Patients were excluded for uncontrolled infection, other autoimmune disease, pregnancy or lactation. Orbital computed tomography and thyroid ultrasound, together with serum TRAb and thyroxine and clinical symptoms, were used for diagnoses. The entry originates in a study of T cells in Graves' hyperthyroidism and ophthalmopathy. There were TCR beta CDR3 regions amplified from RNA transcripts. The primer set for the first-round RT-PCR of the TCR CDR3 was HTBI. A single record per CDR3 protein comes from TCRdb applying MiXCR to the multiplex PCR reads. In the table there are 650,000 to 800,000 distinct CDR3 sequences, just under 45% of which are singletons. The CDR3 runs 16 residues. The germline V gene encodes CDR1 SNHLY and CDR2 FYNNEI. The ends were cut back, 6 bases at V and 4 bases at J, with 22 bases in the middle.

This chain connects TRBV2 to TRBJ2-7; no firm D call. The origin of this receptor is an adult man with Graves' disease, either hyperthyroidism or ophthalmopathy (not recorded which). Specimen: peripheral blood or thyroid tissue (not recorded which). In DNA, the CDR3 is TGTGCCAGCAGCCCAGATGGTGCAGGAATGATATACGAGCAGTACTTC. Encoded protein: CASSPDGAGMIYEQYF.